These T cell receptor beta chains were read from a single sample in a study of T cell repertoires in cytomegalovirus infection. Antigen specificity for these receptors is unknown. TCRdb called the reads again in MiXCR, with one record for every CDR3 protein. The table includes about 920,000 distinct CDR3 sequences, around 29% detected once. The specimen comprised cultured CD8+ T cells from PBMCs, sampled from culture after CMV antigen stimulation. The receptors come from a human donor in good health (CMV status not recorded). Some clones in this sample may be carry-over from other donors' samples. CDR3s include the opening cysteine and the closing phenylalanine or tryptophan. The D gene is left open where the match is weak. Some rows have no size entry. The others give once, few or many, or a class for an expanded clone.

CDR3 DNA: TGTGCCATCAGTGCAACCCTCGGGACAGGTAACAATGAGCAGTTCTTC
CDR3 protein: CAISATLGTGNNEQFF
D gene: TRBD1
J gene: TRBJ2-1
V gene: TRBV10-3
clone size: -

CDR3 DNA: TGTGCCAGCTCGGCAGGGAGGCACGAGCAGTACTTC
CDR3 protein: CASSAGRHEQYF
D gene: -
J gene: TRBJ2-7
V gene: TRBV12-3/TRBV12-4
clone size: many

CDR3 DNA: TGTGCCAGCAGTTCAGAACTAGCGGGGGCCAATGAGCAGTTCTTC
CDR3 protein: CASSSELAGANEQFF
D gene: TRBD2
J gene: TRBJ2-1
V gene: TRBV27
clone size: -

CDR3 DNA: TGTGCCACCCTCGGGACTGCCGCTTTGTGGGAGCTGTTTTTT
CDR3 protein: CATLGTAALWELFF
D gene: -
J gene: TRBJ2-2
V gene: TRBV6-1
clone size: few

CDR3 DNA: TGTGCCAGCAGCCTGTCGACAGGGACTTATGGCTACACCTTC
CDR3 protein: CASSLSTGTYGYTF
D gene: TRBD1
J gene: TRBJ1-2
V gene: TRBV7-2
clone size: many

CDR3 DNA: TGTGCCAGTAGTATAGGATGGGATATGAACACTGAAGCTTTCTTT
CDR3 protein: CASSIGWDMNTEAFF
D gene: -
J gene: TRBJ1-1
V gene: TRBV19
clone size: -

CDR3 DNA: TGTGCCAGCATCCTGGGACAGGGCATCACAGATACGCAGTATTTT
CDR3 protein: CASILGQGITDTQYF
D gene: TRBD1
J gene: TRBJ2-3
V gene: TRBV6-6
clone size: -

CDR3 DNA: TGTGCCAGCAGTGGACTAGCGGGGGGGCCCAGGGACATTCAGTACTTC
CDR3 protein: CASSGLAGGPRDIQYF
D gene: TRBD2
J gene: TRBJ2-4
V gene: TRBV28
clone size: -

CDR3 DNA: TGTGCCACCAGCTCGTCCTACGGACTAGCGGCCGCCACAGATACGCAGTATTTT
CDR3 protein: CATSSSYGLAAATDTQYF
D gene: TRBD2
J gene: TRBJ2-3
V gene: TRBV6-5
clone size: few

CDR3 DNA: TGTGCCAGCAGTTCCTCGGGACAGCAAGTAGGAGCCTACGAGCAGTACTTC
CDR3 protein: CASSSSGQQVGAYEQYF
D gene: TRBD1
J gene: TRBJ2-7
V gene: TRBV12-3/TRBV12-4
clone size: -

CDR3 DNA: TGTGCCAGCAGTTCGGACAGACTAAACACTGAAGCTTTCTTT
CDR3 protein: CASSSDRLNTEAFF
D gene: -
J gene: TRBJ1-1
V gene: TRBV6-5
clone size: many

CDR3 DNA: TGTGCCAGCAGCTTATTTCGGTTCTCGAGCTCCTATAATTCACCCCTCCACTTT
CDR3 protein: CASSLFRFSSSYNSPLHF
D gene: -
J gene: TRBJ1-6
V gene: TRBV7-2
clone size: -

CDR3 DNA: TGTGCCAGCAGTTTAACAGGGCTTAATGAAAAACTGTTTTTT
CDR3 protein: CASSLTGLNEKLFF
D gene: -
J gene: TRBJ1-4
V gene: TRBV27
clone size: few

CDR3 DNA: TGTGCCAGCAGCTTAATTTCGGCTCTTGACACTGAAGCTTTCTTT
CDR3 protein: CASSLISALDTEAFF
D gene: -
J gene: TRBJ1-1
V gene: TRBV7-9
clone size: -

CDR3 DNA: TGCGCCAGCAGGGACGGGGGGGCTAGCACAGATACGCAGTATTTT
CDR3 protein: CASRDGGASTDTQYF
D gene: TRBD2
J gene: TRBJ2-3
V gene: TRBV5-1
clone size: -

CDR3 DNA: TGTGCCAGCAGCTCAGCAGGTCAGCAGTTCTTC
CDR3 protein: CASSSAGQQFF
D gene: -
J gene: TRBJ2-1
V gene: TRBV7-6
clone size: -

CDR3 DNA: TGTGCCAGCAGTTTATCCCAGACAGGGCCTGTCGGCTACACCTTC
CDR3 protein: CASSLSQTGPVGYTF
D gene: TRBD1
J gene: TRBJ1-2
V gene: TRBV12-3/TRBV12-4
clone size: few

CDR3 DNA: TGTGCCAGCAGCCCCCGGGTAGCGGGGCCCTCCTCCTACAATGAGCAGTTCTTC
CDR3 protein: CASSPRVAGPSSYNEQFF
D gene: TRBD2
J gene: TRBJ2-1
V gene: TRBV7-2
clone size: many

CDR3 DNA: TGCGCCAGCAGCCAAGATCACAGGGACCAAGAGACCCAGTACTTC
CDR3 protein: CASSQDHRDQETQYF
D gene: -
J gene: TRBJ2-5
V gene: TRBV4-3
clone size: -

CDR3 DNA: TGTGCTAGTGGTAGATGGCCCGGGAGCAATCAGCCCCAGCATTTT
CDR3 protein: CASGRWPGSNQPQHF
D gene: -
J gene: TRBJ1-5
V gene: TRBV12-5
clone size: -

CDR3 DNA: TGCGCCAGCAGCCCGACAGGGAGTGGGACTGAAGCTTTCTTT
CDR3 protein: CASSPTGSGTEAFF
D gene: TRBD1
J gene: TRBJ1-1
V gene: TRBV4-3
clone size: many

CDR3 DNA: TGTGCCAGCGCGTCATCGATCGCCAAAAACATTCAGTACTTC
CDR3 protein: CASASSIAKNIQYF
D gene: -
J gene: TRBJ2-4
V gene: TRBV2
clone size: -

CDR3 DNA: TGTGCCAGCAGCCAACCGGGACACCGGGGAGGCACTGAAGCTTTCTTT
CDR3 protein: CASSQPGHRGGTEAFF
D gene: -
J gene: TRBJ1-1
V gene: TRBV4-1
clone size: few

CDR3 DNA: TGTGCCAGTAGGAATTCGGACGGCGGCTTCTACGAGCAGTACTTC
CDR3 protein: CASRNSDGGFYEQYF
D gene: -
J gene: TRBJ2-7
V gene: TRBV19
clone size: few

CDR3 DNA: TGTGCCATCAGTGAGAGGATTAAAGATGAGCAGTTCTTC
CDR3 protein: CAISERIKDEQFF
D gene: -
J gene: TRBJ2-1
V gene: TRBV10-3
clone size: few

CDR3 DNA: TGTGCCAGCAGTGGGGGACCTAATCGGCCCTACAATGAGCAGTTCTTC
CDR3 protein: CASSGGPNRPYNEQFF
D gene: -
J gene: TRBJ2-1
V gene: TRBV2
clone size: few

CDR3 DNA: TGTGCCAGCAGTGAGGGAGCGGGCAGCCCCTCTGGAAACACCATATATTTT
CDR3 protein: CASSEGAGSPSGNTIYF
D gene: -
J gene: TRBJ1-3
V gene: TRBV7-8
clone size: few

CDR3 DNA: TGTGCCAGCAGTCCCCCCCTAACAGAATTGAACACCGGGGAGCTGTTTTTT
CDR3 protein: CASSPPLTELNTGELFF
D gene: -
J gene: TRBJ2-2
V gene: TRBV7-9
clone size: few

CDR3 DNA: TGTGCCAGCAGGGGGTACCAGTCAGGGTTTATGATGAACACTGAAGCTTTCTTT
CDR3 protein: CASRGYQSGFMMNTEAFF
D gene: -
J gene: TRBJ1-1
V gene: TRBV27
clone size: many

CDR3 DNA: TGCGCCAGCAGCTTCCTAGAAGCGGAGCTGTTTTTT
CDR3 protein: CASSFLEAELFF
D gene: -
J gene: TRBJ2-2
V gene: TRBV5-1
clone size: few

CDR3 DNA: TGTGCCAGCAGCTTAGCGGGGGCTATGAGCTCCTACAATGAGCAGTTCTTC
CDR3 protein: CASSLAGAMSSYNEQFF
D gene: -
J gene: TRBJ2-1
V gene: TRBV7-2
clone size: many

CDR3 DNA: TGTGCCAGTTTTCCCCCAGGACCGAGTTCTGGGGCCAACGTCCTGACTTTC
CDR3 protein: CASFPPGPSSGANVLTF
D gene: -
J gene: TRBJ2-6
V gene: TRBV6-2/TRBV6-3
clone size: few

CDR3 DNA: TGTGCCAGCAGTAACGAACCCAGGGAGCGTCGGTATGGCTACACCTTC
CDR3 protein: CASSNEPRERRYGYTF
D gene: -
J gene: TRBJ1-2
V gene: TRBV6-2/TRBV6-3
clone size: -

CDR3 DNA: TGTGCCAGCAGTTACTCCGGGGGAGCCCCGCAGTATTTT
CDR3 protein: CASSYSGGAPQYF
D gene: -
J gene: TRBJ2-3
V gene: TRBV6-5
clone size: -

CDR3 DNA: TGTGCCAGCAGCGTAGGTTTAAGGCCGGGACCACAAGAGACCCAGTACTTC
CDR3 protein: CASSVGLRPGPQETQYF
D gene: -
J gene: TRBJ2-5
V gene: TRBV9
clone size: -

CDR3 DNA: TGTGCCAGCAGACAGGCCAGCGGGGGGCCTCTCCTTACGCAGTATTTT
CDR3 protein: CASRQASGGPLLTQYF
D gene: TRBD2
J gene: TRBJ2-3
V gene: TRBV27
clone size: -

CDR3 DNA: TGTGCCAGCAGTCCCCCGGATGGGCGGGGACTAGAGTTT
CDR3 protein: CASSPPDGRGLEF
D gene: TRBD2
J gene: TRBJ2-3
V gene: TRBV2
clone size: -

CDR3 DNA: TGCGCCAGCAGCCAAGGAAGCTACAGGGGGCTAAGCAATCAGCCCCAGCATTTT
CDR3 protein: CASSQGSYRGLSNQPQHF
D gene: TRBD1
J gene: TRBJ1-5
V gene: TRBV4-1
clone size: few